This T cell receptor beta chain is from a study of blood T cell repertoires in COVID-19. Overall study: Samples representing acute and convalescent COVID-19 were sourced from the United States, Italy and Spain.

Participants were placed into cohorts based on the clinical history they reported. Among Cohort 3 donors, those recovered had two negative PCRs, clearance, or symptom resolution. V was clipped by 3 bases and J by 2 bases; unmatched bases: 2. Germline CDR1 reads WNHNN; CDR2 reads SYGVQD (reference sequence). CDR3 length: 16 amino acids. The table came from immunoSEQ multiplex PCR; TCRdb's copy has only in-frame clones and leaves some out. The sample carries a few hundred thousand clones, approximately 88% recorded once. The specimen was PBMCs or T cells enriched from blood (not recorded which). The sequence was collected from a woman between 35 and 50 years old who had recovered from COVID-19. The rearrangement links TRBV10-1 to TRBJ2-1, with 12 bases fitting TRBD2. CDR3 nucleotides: TGCGCCAGCAGTGAACCTAGCGGGAGGGCCTACAATGAGCAGTTCTTC. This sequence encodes CASSEPSGRAYNEQFF.